What follows are 20 T cell receptor beta chains derived from one specimen sequenced in a study of blood T cells in healthy people across ages (dated by TCRdb to between 2014 and 2016). Libraries were constructed by 5' RACE. The sequencing machine was an Illumina HiSeq 2500. The second PCR ran for about 6 to 12 cycles and used a J-beta primer mix along with a sample-barcoded 5' primer. In-frame beta chains were kept once TCRdb had trimmed the public reads at Q25 with fastp and called clones with MiXCR. Entries that share a CDR3 protein sequence are merged under the most common genes and DNA. The sample profile shows about a million distinct CDR3 sequences; less than 45% of them were found once. In total, the top ten clones hold 10% to 15% of the sample. The source material was blood. The receptors come from a man between 18 and 35 years old in good health.

Concerning this clonotype itself: Its ends do not fully match the called genes, so a read error is possible. The chain links TRBV29-1 to TRBJ1-2; TRBD1 might be the D (6 bases). This CDR3 is built from 12 residues. Germline V CDR1 and CDR2: SQVTM, ANQGSEA. The CDR3 bases are TGCAGCGCCCGTCAGGGGCTCTATGGCCACACCTTC. It specifies CSARQGLYGHTF.

This clonotype appeared once. The chain carries TRBV6-2 or TRBV6-3 and TRBJ1-5; TRBD1 is a possible D gene (5 bases). Germline V gene data show CDR1 as MNHEY and CDR2 as SVGEGT. V was shortened by 4 bases and J by 7 bases, with 23 bases between the two germline ends. This CDR3 region has 17 residues. CDR3 region: CASSSRRWDGMGQPQHF. The CDR3 DNA reads TGTGCCAGCAGTTCCCGAAGGTGGGACGGAATGGGGCAGCCCCAGCATTTT.

This chain connects TRBV30 to TRBJ2-3; the D is unclear. This CDR3 has 13 residues. V was pared by 0 bases and J by 6 bases, with 10 bases between. Germline lookup yields CDR1 GTSNPN and CDR2 SVGIG (reference sequence). CDR3 sequence reads: CAWSVRQPDTQYF. CDR3 in DNA: TGTGCCTGGAGTGTAAGGCAGCCGGATACGCAGTATTTT.

This chain connects TRBV6-6 to TRBJ2-3, with 9 bases identical to TRBD1. Germline V CDR1 and CDR2: MNHNY, SVGAGI (reference sequence). The CDR3 sequence is 14 residues long. Trimming at V came to 6 bases and at J to 0 bases, leaving 1 base not matched to a gene. The CDR3 bases are TGTGCCAGCAGAGGGACAGGGAGCACAGATACGCAGTATTTT. Translated: CASRGTGSTDTQYF.

This clonotype was counted between two and nine times. V gene TRBV12-3 or TRBV12-4 combines with J gene TRBJ2-5, with unresolved D. Matching the DNA end better, TRBJ2-7 makes the J call doubtful. The CDR3 has 14 residues. CDR3 sequence reads: CASSFYGPGYEQYF. The DNA for the CDR3 is TGTGCCAGCAGTTTCTACGGACCCGGCTACGAGCAGTACTTC.

This clonotype was counted between two and nine times. CDR3 nucleotide sequence: TGCAGCTGGATCAGGAGCTCCTACAATGAGCAGTTCTTC. Translation gives CSWIRSSYNEQFF. J is TRBJ2-1 and V is TRBV20-1; D is uncertain. Per germline, CDR1 DFQATT and CDR2 SNEGSKA (reference sequence). This CDR3 is 13 amino acids long.

The chain links TRBV20-1 to TRBJ1-5; D perhaps matches TRBD1 (6 bases). The CDR3 is made up of 14 amino acids. Germline CDR1 is DFQATT and CDR2 is SNEGSKA (reference sequence). The V end lost 4 bases, the J end lost 10 bases, and 20 bases lay between the germline ends. The chain's CDR3 is CSATSDSLGSPQHF. CDR3 nucleotide sequence: TGCAGTGCTACTTCGGACAGCCTGGGAAGTCCCCAGCATTTT.

V is TRBV20-1 and J is TRBJ1-5, with D perhaps TRBD1 (6 bases). Trimming left V 4 bases short and J 5 bases short, with 9 bases between. This CDR3 comprises 12 residues. Germline loops: CDR1 DFQATT, CDR2 SNEGSKA (reference sequence). CDR3 amino acids: CSATRTDQPQHF. The CDR3, as DNA: TGCAGTGCTACGCGGACAGATCAGCCCCAGCATTTT.

The rearrangement uses TRBV20-1 and TRBJ1-2; D ambiguous. The CDR3 sequence is 11 residues long. Germline V gene lookup returns CDR1 DFQATT and CDR2 SNEGSKA (reference sequence). Trimming pared 6 bases from V and 6 bases from J, leaving 11 bases between. CDR3 nucleotides: TGCAGTGCAACGGGCCTTAATGGCTACACCTTC. It encodes CSATGLNGYTF.

This clonotype occurred a few times. This rearrangement joins TRBV28 to TRBJ1-4; D remains unclear. Germline-derived CDR1 and CDR2 are MDHEN and SYDVKM. This CDR3 contains 15 residues. The V gene lost 3 bases and the J gene lost 4 bases, with 12 bases spanning the gap. This CDR3 reads CASSFAWLDNEKLFF. CDR3 bases: TGTGCCAGCAGTTTCGCGTGGCTGGATAATGAAAAACTGTTTTTT.

This clonotype was seen ten or more times. The J gene is TRBJ2-1, the V gene TRBV7-2; TRBD2 aligns across 9 bases. The CDR3 has 15 residues. CDR1 and CDR2 from the germline V gene are SGHTA and FQGNSA. The junction had 7 bases not matched to a gene; V was cut back by 2 bases and J by 8 bases. CDR3 sequence: CASSLKAGGPYEQFF. The CDR3 nucleotides are TGTGCCAGCAGCTTAAAGGCGGGGGGGCCTTATGAGCAGTTCTTC. The variable domain in full, with the rest retrieved from reference TRBV7-2 and TRBJ2-1, is GAGVSQSPSNKVTEKGKDVELRCDPISGHTALYWYRQSLGQGLEFLIYFQGNSAPDKSGLPSDRFSAERTGGSVSTLTIQRTQQEDSAVYLCASSLKAGGPYEQFFGPGTRLTVL.

V and J are TRBV7-7 and TRBJ2-1; 7 bases map to TRBD2. The end of the DNA fits TRBJ2-7 better, so the J call may be wrong. The CDR3 covers 15 residues. From germline, CDR1 is SSHAT and CDR2 FNYEAQ (reference sequence). As DNA, the CDR3 is TGTGCCAGCAGCCCCCTTCCTCGGGACTACAATGAGCAGTACTTC. It encodes CASSPLPRDYNEQYF.

The chain's CDR3 is CASSPGTEPSYNEQYF. In DNA form, the CDR3 reads TGTGCCAGCAGCCCGGGGACAGAGCCTTCCTACAATGAGCAGTACTTC. The chain employs TRBV7-2 and TRBJ2-7, with 7 positions matching TRBD1. Trimming took 5 bases from V and 7 from J; bases not matched to a gene: 17. This CDR3 contains 16 residues. CDR1 is SGHTA and CDR2 is FQGNSA in the germline V gene.

The chain is built from TRBV4-2 and TRBJ1-3; 7 positions match TRBD1. The CDR3 sequence is 16 residues long. V was clipped by 1 base and J by 0 bases; unmatched bases: 3. The germline V gene has CDR1 LGHNA and CDR2 YNFKEQ. Here the CDR3 DNA reads TGTGCCAGCAGCCAAGGCCCAGGGGGCTCTGGAAACACCATATATTTT. Translation gives CASSQGPGGSGNTIYF.

In this sample, this clonotype turned up a few times. The chain joins TRBV12-3 or TRBV12-4 to TRBJ2-2, with 7 nucleotides matching TRBD2. The CDR3 is 14 residues long. After removal of 1 base from V and 7 bases from J, the junction contained 3 bases not matched to a gene. CDR3 bases: TGTGCCAGCAGTTTAGACGGGGAGGGCGGGGAGCTGTTTTTT. It codes for CASSLDGEGGELFF.

This rearrangement joins TRBV11-2 to TRBJ1-2; D is unclear. The CDR3 consists of 13 residues. Germline CDR1 and CDR2: SGHAT and FQNNGV. Trimming stripped 3 bases from V and 1 base from J, with 6 bases between. The CDR3 bases are TGTGCCAGCAGCTTTGGGTTTAACTATGGCTACACCTTC. Its translation: CASSFGFNYGYTF.

The V call is TRBV10-3, the J call TRBJ2-3, with TRBD1 as a possible D gene (5 bases). Trimming stripped 3 bases from V and 7 bases from J, with 8 bases between. The CDR3 extends over 12 amino acids. In germline, CDR1 is ENHRY, CDR2 SYGVKD. CDR3 sequence: CAISDRTYTQYF. In DNA, the CDR3 is TGTGCCATCAGTGACCGGACATATACGCAGTATTTT.

About this clonotype: This may stem from a read error, because a much larger clone lies one nucleotide away. The V call is TRBV29-1, the J call TRBJ1-6; D call uncertain. The CDR3 has 13 amino acids. Deletions cut 2 bases from V and 9 bases from J, with 11 bases between. Per the germline V gene, CDR1 is SQVTM and CDR2 is ANQGSEA. CDR3 coding DNA: TGCAGCGTTGAAATAGGGCGGGGTTCACCCCTCCACTTT. Translation gives CSVEIGRGSPLHF.

In its sample, this clonotype was seen a few times. This rearrangement joins TRBV15 to TRBJ1-1; D gene uncertain. Trimming cost V 4 bases and J 1 base, with 7 bases left between them. The germline V gene encodes CDR1 LNHNV and CDR2 YYDKDF (reference sequence). The CDR3 has 13 amino acids. CDR3 amino acids: CATSMAKNTEAFF. The CDR3 nucleotides read TGTGCCACCAGCATGGCCAAGAACACTGAAGCTTTCTTT.

The chain links TRBV29-1 to TRBJ1-1, with TRBD1 matching 7 bases. V shed 6 bases, J shed 5 bases, and the junction held 0 bases outside the gene matches. This CDR3 contains 10 residues. Germline V gene sequence: CDR1 SQVTM, CDR2 ANQGSEA. CDR3 sequence: CSVTGTEAFF. The CDR3 nucleotides are TGCAGCGTGACAGGGACTGAAGCTTTCTTT.